These T cell receptor beta chains were read from a single sample in a study of blood T cell repertoires in COVID-19. Clones were read by immunoSEQ multiplex PCR, and TCRdb kept only the in-frame ones, dropping some. The repertoire holds 100,000 to 150,000 clones, with 80% to 90% as singletons. Sequencing was done on a sample of peripheral blood. The receptors were sampled from a man between 65 and 79 years old who had recovered from COVID-19. Both conserved end residues are part of each CDR3. The order of the fields is clone size, V gene, CDR3 length, J gene, D gene, CDR3 protein, CDR3 DNA. D genes are given only for firm matches. Size is omitted from some rows. Given values are once, few, many or a class for expanded clones.

>.|TRBV15|13|TRBJ2-4|TRBD1
CATSLGQGWIQYF
TGTGCCACCAGCCTGGGACAGGGCTGGATTCAGTACTTC
>.|TRBV14|13|TRBJ1-2|.
CASSLGTYNGYTF
TGTGCCAGCAGCCTCGGGACATATAATGGCTACACCTTC
>.|TRBV9|14|TRBJ1-1|.
CASSGPGVGTEAFF
TGTGCCAGCAGCGGCCCGGGGGTGGGCACTGAAGCTTTCTTT
>few|TRBV7-2|15|TRBJ2-1|.
CASSLALTSYNEQFF
TGTGCCAGCAGCTTAGCACTCACCTCCTACAATGAGCAGTTCTTC
>.|TRBV28|16|TRBJ2-1|TRBD2
CASNPQVGGSYNEQFF
TGTGCCAGCAACCCCCAGGTCGGGGGGTCCTACAATGAGCAGTTCTTC
>.|TRBV6-6|14|TRBJ2-2|TRBD2
CASSPGLAVRELFF
TGTGCCAGCAGTCCGGGACTAGCGGTACGGGAGCTGTTTTTT
>.|TRBV5-4|16|TRBJ1-2|.
CASSFPRRDGSDGYTF
TGTGCCAGCAGCTTCCCCCGCCGGGATGGCAGTGATGGCTACACCTTC
>.|TRBV4-1|15|TRBJ2-2|.
CASSQGARNPGELFF
TGCGCCAGCAGCCAGGGGGCTCGGAATCCCGGGGAGCTGTTTTTT
>.|TRBV6-5|14|TRBJ1-2|TRBD1
CASSYADRAGGYTF
TGTGCCAGCAGTTACGCCGACAGGGCAGGGGGCTACACCTTC
>.|TRBV6-2/TRBV6-3|16|TRBJ2-7|TRBD2
CASSYSASGAPYEQYF
TGTGCCAGCAGTTACTCGGCTAGCGGGGCCCCCTACGAGCAGTACTTC
>.|TRBV9|17|TRBJ2-3|TRBD2
CASSPQGTSGSTDTQYF
TGTGCCAGCAGCCCTCAAGGGACTAGCGGAAGCACAGATACGCAGTATTTT
>.|TRBV18|13|TRBJ2-5|.
CASSQTSQETQYF
TGTGCCAGCTCACAGACATCTCAAGAGACCCAGTACTTC
>.|TRBV30|15|TRBJ2-5|TRBD1
CAWKTGTGGEETQYF
TGTGCCTGGAAAACCGGGACAGGGGGCGAAGAGACCCAGTACTTC
>.|TRBV29-1|12|TRBJ1-5|TRBD1
CSAGTDNQPQHF
TGCAGCGCCGGGACAGACAATCAGCCCCAGCATTTT
>.|TRBV5-4|15|TRBJ2-3|TRBD2
CASSQSSGNRNTQYF
TGTGCCAGCAGCCAGAGTAGCGGGAATCGAAATACGCAGTATTTT
>.|TRBV9|13|TRBJ1-2|.
CASSPASNYGYTF
TGTGCCAGCAGCCCTGCGTCTAACTATGGCTACACCTTC
>.|TRBV7-2|16|TRBJ1-4|.
CASSLIRARGNEKLFF
TGTGCCAGCAGCCTCATCCGGGCAAGGGGAAATGAAAAACTGTTTTTT
>.|TRBV7-2|15|TRBJ2-1|.
CASSPLLGGYNEQFF
TGTGCCAGCAGCCCACTGTTGGGGGGATACAATGAGCAGTTCTTC
>.|TRBV7-9|14|TRBJ1-4|.
CASSFRGGNEKLFF
TGTGCCAGCAGCTTTAGAGGGGGAAATGAAAAACTGTTTTTT
>.|TRBV12-3/TRBV12-4|13|TRBJ2-7|.
CASSFSPESQSHF
TGTGCCAGCAGTTTTAGCCCGGAGAGCCAATCCCACTTC
>.|TRBV29-1|14|TRBJ1-2|.
CSVRGGAVNYGYTF
TGCAGCGTTAGGGGGGGGGCTGTCAACTATGGCTACACCTTC
>.|TRBV19|17|TRBJ2-1|TRBD2
CASSLRPSGSRGNEQFF
TGTGCCAGTAGTCTACGCCCTAGCGGGAGCCGGGGCAATGAGCAGTTCTTC
>.|TRBV2|15|TRBJ2-2|.
CASSPSGTNTGELFF
TGTGCCAGCAGCCCGTCGGGAACGAACACCGGGGAGCTGTTTTTT
>.|TRBV28|14|TRBJ1-4|TRBD1
CASTPGQGNEKLFF
TGTGCCAGCACCCCGGGACAGGGGAATGAAAAACTGTTTTTT
>once|TRBV7-8|16|TRBJ2-5|TRBD2
CASSPTSGGYQETQYF
TGTGCCAGCAGCCCAACTAGCGGGGGTTACCAAGAGACCCAGTACTTC
>.|TRBV29-1|17|TRBJ2-1|TRBD2
CSVEGRLAGDYDNEQFF
TGCAGCGTTGAAGGCCGACTAGCGGGAGACTACGACAATGAGCAGTTCTTC
>.|TRBV27|16|TRBJ2-6|.
CASSSRGSSGANVLTF
TGTGCCAGCAGTTCGAGAGGTTCTTCTGGGGCCAACGTCCTGACTTTC
>.|TRBV7-9|15|TRBJ2-2|.
CASSLYAQNTGELFF
TGTGCCAGCAGTCTTTATGCGCAGAACACCGGGGAGCTGTTTTTT
>.|TRBV11-2|13|TRBJ1-3|.
CASSLFGENTIYF
TGTGCCAGCAGCTTATTTGGGGAGAACACCATATATTTT
>.|TRBV7-9|14|TRBJ2-7|.
CASSTEGGPYEQYF
TGTGCCAGCAGTACCGAGGGGGGGCCCTACGAGCAGTACTTC
>.|TRBV9|13|TRBJ1-1|.
CASSGELGTEAFF
TGTGCCAGCAGCGGGGAGCTAGGCACTGAAGCTTTCTTT
>.|TRBV6-5|14|TRBJ2-7|.
CASILGGFPYEQYF
.
>.|TRBV9|16|TRBJ1-5|.
CASSVEAWGGYQPQHF
TGTGCCAGCAGCGTAGAGGCGTGGGGGGGGTATCAGCCCCAGCATTTT
>.|TRBV18|15|TRBJ2-7|TRBD2
CASSPGLAGVYEQYF
TGTGCCAGCTCACCGGGACTAGCGGGAGTCTACGAGCAGTACTTC
>.|TRBV9|17|TRBJ2-5|TRBD2
CASSVSPSGRQQETQYF
TGTGCCAGCAGCGTATCTCCTAGCGGGAGACAACAAGAGACCCAGTACTTC
>few|TRBV9|16|TRBJ2-2|TRBD2
CASSVGTSGGTGELFF
TGTGCCAGCAGCGTCGGGACTAGCGGGGGGACCGGGGAGCTGTTTTTT
>.|TRBV28|14|TRBJ1-2|.
CASRVPGAGYGYTF
TGTGCCAGCAGAGTCCCAGGGGCTGGATATGGCTACACCTTC
>.|TRBV15|17|TRBJ2-5|.
CATSRDPRQARMETQYF
TGTGCCACCAGCAGAGACCCTAGACAGGCAAGGATGGAGACCCAGTACTTC
>.|TRBV5-1|15|TRBJ2-3|.
CASSLQVKNTDTQYF
TGCGCCAGCAGCTTACAGGTGAAGAACACAGATACGCAGTATTTT
>.|TRBV2|15|TRBJ2-7|.
CASSEWSFEIYEQYF
TGTGCCAGCAGTGAGTGGTCTTTCGAGATCTACGAGCAGTACTTC
>once|TRBV10-3|14|TRBJ2-3|TRBD2
CAIRGSGGTDTQYF
TGTGCCATCCGAGGTAGCGGGGGTACAGATACGCAGTATTTT
>.|TRBV6-2/TRBV6-3|13|TRBJ2-1|.
CASSYSLAGEQFF
TGTGCCAGCAGTTACAGTCTAGCCGGTGAGCAGTTCTTC
>.|TRBV11-3|15|TRBJ2-2|TRBD1
CASSTDRVETGELFF
TGTGCCAGCAGCACTGACAGGGTGGAGACCGGGGAGCTGTTTTTT